This paragraph covers one T cell receptor beta chain sequence. The antigen is undetermined. The germline V and J ends were trimmed by 3 bases and 5 bases, with 20 bases remaining between them. The CDR3 covers 16 residues. The germline V gene has CDR1 MDHEN and CDR2 SYDVKM. Every patient with CD3G deficiency had evidence of autoimmunity. The primer mix had 52 TRBV and 13 TRBJ primers. Sequenced by immunoSEQ multiplex PCR; TCRdb stores in-frame clones only, minus some. The sample yields 10,000 or so clones, over 75% seen once. This record comes from a study of regulatory T cells. Study-wide points: Patient repertoires had restricted TRB V-J pairs and skewed V and J usage, most in Tregs. Patient CD8+ T cells trended nonsignificantly toward lower Shannon entropy than control CD8+ cells.

The TCR was taken from a person aged 18-30 years with CD3G deficiency. The sequenced sample consisted of CD8+ T cells sorted from blood. The chain joins TRBV28 to TRBJ2-7, with D perhaps matching TRBD1 or TRBD2 (6 bases each). The CDR3 spells CASSFSTGRKGHEQYF. CDR3 bases: TGTGCCAGCAGTTTTTCTACAGGGAGGAAAGGCCACGAGCAGTACTTC.